Presented here are 18 T cell receptor beta chains from one specimen sequenced in a study of T cells in Graves' hyperthyroidism and ophthalmopathy. Amplification yielded TCR beta CDR3 regions, with RNA transcripts as the source. First-round RT-PCR of the TCR CDR3 relied on the HTBI primer set. Using its own MiXCR run on the multiplex PCR reads, TCRdb lists one record per CDR3 protein. Of 250,000 to 300,000 distinct CDR3 sequences listed, 15% to 20% are singletons. Sample: blood. Receptors were obtained from a woman aged 55-69 years with Graves' ophthalmopathy.

This clonotype appeared many times. This chain joins TRBV18 and TRBJ2-7, with a weak D call TRBD2 (7 bases). The CDR3 contains 13 residues. The V gene lost 7 bases and the J gene lost 5 bases, with 15 bases spanning the gap. Germline V gives CDR1 KGHSH, CDR2 LQKENI. The CDR3 DNA is TGTGCCAGCTGGGGGGGCGAATCGAACGAGCAGTACTTC. This translates into CASWGGESNEQYF.

The V call is TRBV4-3, the J call TRBJ2-7; TRBD2 is a possible D gene (7 bases). The CDR3 extends over 17 amino acids. Germline V gene data show CDR1 as LGHNA and CDR2 as YSLEER. V dropped 4 bases and J dropped 0 bases, with 19 bases sitting between them. The CDR3 sequence is CASSLGGPGMSSYEQYF. For the CDR3, the DNA is TGCGCCAGCAGCCTCGGGGGGCCGGGGATGAGCTCCTACGAGCAGTACTTC.

The V gene is TRBV10-3, the J gene TRBJ2-1, with D unresolved. Trimming took 0 bases from V and 15 from J, leaving 12 bases between them. CDR3 length: 12 residues. Germline V gives CDR1 ENHRY, CDR2 SYGVKD. Here the CDR3 reads CAISESMYQSFF. The CDR3, as DNA: TGTGCCATCAGTGAGTCGATGTATCAGTCGTTCTTC.

This clonotype has a count of ten or more. This rearrangement joins TRBV12-3 or TRBV12-4 to TRBJ1-2; D not certain. This CDR3 comprises 14 residues. Deletions cut 3 bases from V and 4 bases from J, with 12 bases between. The CDR3 nucleotides are TGTGCCAGCAGTTTCCCCGGAGCCGGCTATGGCTACACCTTC. Protein product: CASSFPGAGYGYTF.

This clonotype has just a few counts. For the CDR3, the DNA is TGTGCCAGCAGGATGAGAGGGGACGGCGGGGAGCTGTTTTTT. Residues: CASRMRGDGGELFF. V usage is TRBV27 and J usage is TRBJ2-2, with D perhaps TRBD1 or TRBD2 (5 bases each). Germline V lookup: CDR1 MNHEY, CDR2 SMNVEV (reference sequence). V lost 6 bases and J lost 7, with 15 bases in between. The CDR3 consists of 14 residues.

This clonotype was seen a few times. The chain links TRBV4-3 to TRBJ2-4, with D perhaps TRBD2 (5 bases). The CDR3 totals 16 residues. The V gene lost 0 bases and the J gene lost 6 bases, with 15 bases spanning the gap. CDR1 and CDR2 (germline): LGHNA, YSLEER. For the CDR3, the DNA is TGCGCCAGCAGCCAAGAGTGGACGTGGGAGACAAACATTCAGTACTTC. Protein: CASSQEWTWETNIQYF.

The J gene is TRBJ1-2, the V gene TRBV4-3, with 7 nucleotides matching TRBD1. Trimming at V came to 1 base and at J to 4 bases, leaving 9 bases not matched to a gene. Looked up from germline, CDR1 is LGHNA and CDR2 is YSLEER. The CDR3 is 16 residues long. CDR3 sequence: CASSQALRGQRYGYTF. DNA for the CDR3: TGCGCCAGCAGCCAAGCCCTTAGGGGGCAGCGCTATGGCTACACCTTC.

This clonotype was seen many times. V usage is TRBV20-1 and J usage is TRBJ1-6; 9 bases map to TRBD1. The V segment lost 6 bases and the J segment 7 bases; nucleotides outside the gene matches: 7. Germline-derived CDR1 and CDR2 are DFQATT and SNEGSKA (reference sequence). The CDR3 totals 14 residues. The CDR3 region is CSANTGGGNSPLHF. The CDR3 nucleotides read TGCAGTGCGAATACAGGGGGCGGGAATTCACCCCTCCACTTT.

This clonotype was found many times. The chain employs TRBV18 and TRBJ1-1, with D hard to call. Germline values: CDR1 KGHSH, CDR2 LQKENI. Trimming took 2 bases from V and 1 from J, leaving 8 bases between them. This CDR3 contains 14 residues. The CDR3 is CASSPYPRNTEAFF. DNA for the CDR3: TGTGCCAGCTCACCATACCCTCGGAACACTGAAGCTTTCTTT. Drawing the rest from reference TRBV18 and TRBJ1-1, the complete variable domain is NAGVMQNPRHLVRRRGQEARLRCSPMKGHSHVYWYRQLPEEGLKFMVYLQKENIIDESGMPKERFSAEFPKEGPSILRIQQVVRGDSAAYFCASSPYPRNTEAFFGQGTRLTVV.

This clonotype appeared a few times. This chain connects TRBV5-5 to TRBJ2-7; D may be TRBD2 (5 bases). Trimming stripped 4 bases from V and 0 bases from J, with 14 bases between. CDR1 SGHKS and CDR2 YYEKEE come from the germline V gene (reference sequence). The CDR3 is made up of 15 amino acids. The CDR3 sequence is CASSQEGLSSYEQYF. The CDR3 DNA is TGTGCCAGCAGCCAAGAGGGCCTTAGCTCCTACGAGCAGTACTTC.

This clonotype was recorded many times. J is TRBJ1-3 and V is TRBV5-1; D call uncertain. Germline V gene sequence: CDR1 SGHRS, CDR2 YFSETQ. CDR3 length equals 18 residues. V dropped 0 bases and J dropped 2 bases, with 18 bases sitting between them. As DNA, the CDR3 is TGCGCCAGCAGCTTGGAAGGAGCGCTCGGGCTGACTGGAAACACCATATATTTT. It is translated as CASSLEGALGLTGNTIYF. Looking up the rest from reference TRBV5-1 and TRBJ1-3 gives the full variable domain: KAGVTQTPRYLIKTRGQQVTLSCSPISGHRSVSWYQQTPGQGLQFLFEYFSETQRNKGNFPGRFSGRQFSNSRSEMNVSTLELGDSALYLCASSLEGALGLTGNTIYFGEGSWLTVV.

The table lists this clonotype with many counts. This chain links TRBV5-1 with TRBJ1-1; D ambiguous. From germline, CDR1 is SGHRS and CDR2 YFSETQ. This CDR3 is built from 14 residues. V lost 1 base to trimming and J lost 2 bases, with 9 bases between them. CDR3 sequence reads: CASSLSSGNTEAFF. The CDR3 coding sequence is TGCGCCAGCAGCTTGTCGTCCGGAAACACTGAAGCTTTCTTT. Full variable domain (rest looked up from reference TRBV5-1 and TRBJ1-1): KAGVTQTPRYLIKTRGQQVTLSCSPISGHRSVSWYQQTPGQGLQFLFEYFSETQRNKGNFPGRFSGRQFSNSRSEMNVSTLELGDSALYLCASSLSSGNTEAFFGQGTRLTVV.

This clonotype has at least ten counts. The chain combines TRBV7-2 with TRBJ1-6; D is undetermined. V lost 4 bases and J 1 base, leaving 8 bases between the germline ends. Germline V CDR1 and CDR2: SGHTA, FQGNSA. This CDR3 contains 15 residues. CDR3 residues: CASSSRQSYNSPLHF. For the CDR3, the DNA is TGTGCCAGCAGCTCGCGACAATCCTATAATTCACCCCTCCACTTT.

This clonotype was counted a few times. The chain is built from TRBV4-1 and TRBJ2-1; no definite D call. CDR1 MGHRA and CDR2 YSYEKL come from the germline V gene. This CDR3 region has 16 residues. The ends were cut back, 6 bases at V and 0 bases at J, with 15 bases in the middle. CDR3 loop: CASRVRLVSSYNEQFF. CDR3 sequence (DNA): TGCGCCAGCAGGGTGAGACTGGTGAGCTCCTACAATGAGCAGTTCTTC.

The chain is built from TRBV19 and TRBJ1-2, with D possibly TRBD1 on 6 matching bases. V dropped 6 bases and J dropped 1 base, with 9 bases sitting between them. Germline lookup yields CDR1 LNHDA and CDR2 SQIVND (reference sequence). The CDR3 has 13 residues. This CDR3 is CASSIQGNYGYTF. DNA of the CDR3: TGTGCCAGTAGCATACAGGGTAACTATGGCTACACCTTC.

This clonotype was observed a handful of times. The chain has TRBV5-5 and TRBJ2-7; D is perhaps TRBD2 (7 bases). There are 16 residues in the CDR3. Per the germline V gene, CDR1 is SGHKS and CDR2 is YYEKEE (reference sequence). Trimming stripped 0 bases from V and 0 bases from J, with 13 bases between. Here the CDR3 reads CASSLAGGTSSYEQYF. Here the CDR3 DNA reads TGTGCCAGCAGCTTGGCGGGGGGCACCAGCTCCTACGAGCAGTACTTC.

Points on this clonotype: A clone one base away is much larger, so this may be a read error. V and J are TRBV28 and TRBJ1-2, with D possibly being TRBD1 (6 bases). CDR1 MDHEN and CDR2 SYDVKM come from the germline V gene. V lost 5 bases, J lost 5 bases, and 15 bases lay in between. The CDR3 has 14 residues. CDR3 loop: CASSADRSAYGYTF. The DNA of the CDR3 is TGTGCCAGCAGTGCGGACAGATCCGCGTATGGCTACACCTTC.

This chain links TRBV28 with TRBJ2-7; tentative D call: TRBD1 (5 bases). Between the trimmed V and J ends, which lost 5 bases and 0 bases, there was a span of 14 bases. Germline CDR1 MDHEN, CDR2 SYDVKM. The CDR3 consists of 15 residues. CDR3 coding DNA: TGTGCCAGCAGTCCGGGCAGGGCCAGCTCCTACGAGCAGTACTTC. Translating it yields CASSPGRASSYEQYF.